The clone carrying this T cell receptor beta chain turned up a few times. Its antigen is still unknown. The germline CDR1 and CDR2 sequences are ENHRY and SYGVKD. The CDR3 is 15 amino acids. V dropped 0 bases and J dropped 3 bases, with 11 bases sitting between them. Sample-barcoded 5' priming and a J-beta primer mix drove a second PCR of roughly 6 to 12 cycles. TCRdb ran MiXCR on the 5' RACE reads and lists one entry per CDR3 protein. The data contain 700,000 to 1,000,000 distinct CDR3 sequences, roughly 44% of them singletons. This record comes from a study of blood T cells in healthy people across ages. Overall study findings and caveats: There was no known CMV status for donors, so expanded clonotype changes were possibly confounded. Naive CD4+ cells and diversity were both higher in long-lived donors than in aged donors.

Researchers report isolating at least 7 million PBMCs per sample. The clonotype originates from a man in his 60s in good health. The chain employs TRBV10-3 and TRBJ2-5, with D possibly matching TRBD2 (5 bases). Sequenced: blood. The CDR3 DNA sequence: TGTGCCATCAGTGAGTCGGAGGTCAGGAAAGAGACCCAGTACTTC. Translated: CAISESEVRKETQYF.